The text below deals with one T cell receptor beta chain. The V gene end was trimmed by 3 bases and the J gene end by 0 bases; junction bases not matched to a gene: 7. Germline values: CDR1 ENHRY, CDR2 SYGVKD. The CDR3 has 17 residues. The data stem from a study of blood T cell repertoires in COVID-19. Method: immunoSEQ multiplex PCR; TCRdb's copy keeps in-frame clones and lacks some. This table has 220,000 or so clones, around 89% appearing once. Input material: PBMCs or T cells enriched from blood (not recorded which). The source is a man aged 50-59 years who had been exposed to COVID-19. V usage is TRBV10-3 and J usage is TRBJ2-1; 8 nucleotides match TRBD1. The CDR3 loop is CAISEPGQGISYNEQFF. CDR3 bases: TGTGCCATCAGTGAACCAGGACAGGGCATCTCCTACAATGAGCAGTTCTTC.